This T cell receptor beta chain is from a study of blood T cell repertoires in COVID-19 (dated by TCRdb to about 2020). Context from the whole study: The collaborator samples originated in the United States, Italy and Spain and spanned the acute and convalescent phases of COVID-19. The samples were drawn from the first 160 participants of the ongoing ImmuneRACE study and from 950 to 1,500 subjects provided by 6 global collaborators. Deeply sampled blood TCRbeta repertoires from subjects exposed to, actively infected with, or recovered from COVID-19 were included in the dataset. The prospective study material was composed of cDNA or gDNA derived from T cells, B-cell-depleted T cells, or PBMCs. Where available, HLA class I and class II types were taken from metadata supplied by the sample provider and were not determined by assay-based typing. Nearly every sample came with metadata listing a de-identified subject ID, COVID-19 status, age in years and sex. The repertoires were made available in a free public database intended to serve as a resource for research on the immune response to SARS-CoV-2. The research as a whole found: The quantity of clinical and demographic metadata differed by source and by participant and was supplied without curation.

Taken from the germline V gene (reference sequence), the CDR1 and CDR2 loops are LNHDA and SQIVND. Spanning cysteine to phenylalanine, the CDR3 consists of 12 amino acids. Only the CDR3 part of the read is kept: 36 bases, read in frame from the first base. Trimming costs V 4 bases and J 3 bases, and their ends lie 4 bases apart. Each collaborating institution followed its own protocols to collect whole blood in K2EDTA tubes. For TCRbeta analysis, collaborators shipped samples in one of three forms: frozen whole blood, isolated PBMCs, or DNA extracted from either of those sample types. To note about this clone: Which antigen it targets is not known. Base qualities are missing; no much larger clone stands one base away.

TCRbeta CDR3 regions were amplified from genomic DNA by means of the immunoSEQ Assay, a bias-controlled multiplex PCR. The paper's data handling went like this. Within the assay, amplification of reference gene primers was used to estimate how many nucleated cells each sample contained. To quantify the absolute abundance of each unique TCRbeta CDR3 rearrangement, sequence reads were collapsed and filtered. For each sample, productive Simpson clonality was calculated by taking the square root of Simpson's diversity index across productive rearrangements. As stored in TCRdb, this immuneACCESS dataset retains in-frame rearrangements with V and J assigned. A fraction of the clones does not appear; measured against another copy, unresolved V genes explain less than half of the discrepancy, and the remainder lacks a known reason. Clone size and V and J calls were adopted from that table, with D and trimming inferred from the DNA. The table for this sample lists 90,000 to 120,000 clones; roughly 83% of them were counted only once. The top ten constitute 4% to 5.5% of the sample.

The sample was peripheral blood. The TCR was taken from a human donor in a cohort sampled during active COVID-19. This chain is built from TRBV19 and TRBJ1-3; the D gene remains uncertain. This receptor carries the CDR3 CASSTRGNTIYF. The DNA sequence is TGTGCCAGTAGTACGCGTGGAAACACCATATATTTT.